Listed below are T cell receptor beta chains from one sample, sequenced in a study of spatial heterogeneity in lung cancer. TCRdb fed the 5' RACE reads into MiXCR, producing one record per CDR3 protein. The table shows about 38,000 distinct CDR3 sequences, with around 7.2% occurring only once. The sample was PBMCs, taken at surgery. The source is a male donor with early-stage non-small cell lung cancer. Each CDR3 is given with its conserved first and last residue. D genes are given only for firm matches. Part of the rows lack a size; the others show once, few, many or a class for expanded clones.

d_call: -; v_call: TRBV7-8; j_call: TRBJ2-5; clone_size: -; cdr3_aa: CASSRSQETQYF; cdr3_nt: TGTGCCAGCAGCCGATCTCAGGAGACCCAGTACTTC
d_call: -; v_call: TRBV7-3; j_call: TRBJ1-5; clone_size: many; cdr3_aa: CASSTNFGVRWGVCGPQHF; cdr3_nt: TGTGCCAGCAGCACAAATTTTGGAGTCAGATGGGGGGTTTGCGGGCCCCAGCATTTT
d_call: -; v_call: TRBV29-1; j_call: TRBJ2-3; clone_size: many; cdr3_aa: CSVDGHLRGTQYF; cdr3_nt: TGCAGCGTGGATGGTCACCTAAGAGGAACGCAGTATTTT
d_call: -; v_call: TRBV27; j_call: TRBJ2-1; clone_size: medium-sized; cdr3_aa: CASKASMGRYYNEQFF; cdr3_nt: TGTGCCAGCAAGGCCTCAATGGGTCGTTACTACAATGAGCAGTTCTTC
d_call: -; v_call: TRBV4-3; j_call: TRBJ2-3; clone_size: few; cdr3_aa: CASSQDHHSNTDTQYF; cdr3_nt: TGCGCCAGCAGCCAAGATCATCACAGTAACACAGATACGCAGTATTTT
d_call: -; v_call: TRBV14; j_call: TRBJ2-3; clone_size: many; cdr3_aa: CASSQGDRIRTDTQYF; cdr3_nt: TGTGCCAGCAGCCAAGGCGACAGGATAAGGACAGATACGCAGTATTTT
d_call: -; v_call: TRBV20-1; j_call: TRBJ1-5; clone_size: many; cdr3_aa: CSASWGAEDQPQHF; cdr3_nt: TGCAGTGCTAGTTGGGGCGCCGAGGATCAGCCCCAGCATTTT
d_call: -; v_call: TRBV28; j_call: TRBJ1-3; clone_size: many; cdr3_aa: CASSFRPLSGNTIYF; cdr3_nt: TGTGCCAGCAGTTTCAGGCCCCTCTCTGGAAACACCATATATTTT
d_call: -; v_call: TRBV29-1; j_call: TRBJ1-1; clone_size: many; cdr3_aa: CSVNGNPNTEAFF; cdr3_nt: TGCAGCGTCAACGGAAACCCTAACACTGAAGCTTTCTTT
d_call: -; v_call: TRBV5-1; j_call: TRBJ1-4; clone_size: few; cdr3_aa: CASSPDTTRGEKLFF; cdr3_nt: TGCGCCAGCAGCCCTGACACCACCCGCGGGGAAAAACTGTTTTTT
d_call: -; v_call: TRBV7-2; j_call: TRBJ1-2; clone_size: many; cdr3_aa: CASSLVVWGKANYGYTF; cdr3_nt: TGTGCCAGCAGCTTAGTGGTATGGGGTAAAGCTAACTATGGCTACACCTTC
d_call: -; v_call: TRBV29-1; j_call: TRBJ1-1; clone_size: -; cdr3_aa: CSVEEGLNTEAFF; cdr3_nt: TGCAGCGTTGAAGAAGGCCTGAACACTGAAGCTTTCTTT
d_call: -; v_call: TRBV6-5; j_call: TRBJ2-2; clone_size: many; cdr3_aa: CASSSDGTGELFF; cdr3_nt: TGTGCCAGCAGTTCCGACGGAACCGGGGAGCTGTTTTTT
d_call: TRBD1; v_call: TRBV11-3; j_call: TRBJ1-2; clone_size: -; cdr3_aa: CASSLEGQARGYTF; cdr3_nt: TGTGCCAGCAGCTTAGAAGGACAGGCCCGGGGCTACACCTTC
d_call: -; v_call: TRBV4-3; j_call: TRBJ1-2; clone_size: many; cdr3_aa: CASSQLVRVGGHGYTF; cdr3_nt: TGCGCCAGCAGCCAATTAGTACGAGTAGGGGGACATGGCTACACCTTC
d_call: TRBD2; v_call: TRBV12-3/TRBV12-4; j_call: TRBJ2-2; clone_size: many; cdr3_aa: CASTVGLAGGSNTGELFF; cdr3_nt: TGTGCCAGCACCGTGGGACTAGCGGGGGGATCGAACACCGGGGAGCTGTTTTTT
d_call: TRBD1; v_call: TRBV19; j_call: TRBJ1-4; clone_size: -; cdr3_aa: CASSSGTGSEKLFF; cdr3_nt: TGTGCCAGTAGTAGCGGGACAGGGTCTGAAAAACTGTTTTTT
d_call: TRBD2; v_call: TRBV24-1; j_call: TRBJ2-2; clone_size: many; cdr3_aa: CATMSGGNTGELFF; cdr3_nt: TGTGCCACCATGAGCGGGGGGAACACCGGGGAGCTGTTTTTT
d_call: -; v_call: TRBV6-2/TRBV6-3; j_call: TRBJ2-7; clone_size: many; cdr3_aa: CASSPSYEQYF; cdr3_nt: TGTGCCAGCAGTCCATCCTACGAGCAGTACTTC
d_call: -; v_call: TRBV4-3; j_call: TRBJ1-1; clone_size: many; cdr3_aa: CASSQDTGRAEAFF; cdr3_nt: TGCGCCAGCAGCCAAGATACGGGCAGGGCCGAGGCTTTCTTT
d_call: TRBD2; v_call: TRBV29-1; j_call: TRBJ2-3; clone_size: many; cdr3_aa: CSADSGTADTQYF; cdr3_nt: TGCAGCGCCGATAGCGGGACCGCAGATACGCAGTATTTT
d_call: -; v_call: TRBV3-1; j_call: TRBJ1-3; clone_size: -; cdr3_aa: CASSREAFSGNTIYF; cdr3_nt: TGTGCCAGCAGCCGAGAGGCCTTCTCTGGAAACACCATATATTTT
d_call: -; v_call: TRBV5-1; j_call: TRBJ2-2; clone_size: -; cdr3_aa: CASSLAANTGELFF; cdr3_nt: TGCGCCAGCAGCTTGGCAGCGAACACCGGGGAGCTGTTTTTT
d_call: TRBD2; v_call: TRBV11-2; j_call: TRBJ2-3; clone_size: many; cdr3_aa: CASSFLAEPDTQYF; cdr3_nt: TGTGCCAGCAGCTTTCTAGCGGAGCCAGATACGCAGTATTTT
d_call: TRBD1; v_call: TRBV27; j_call: TRBJ2-2; clone_size: many; cdr3_aa: CASSSRDSYTGELFF; cdr3_nt: TGTGCCAGCAGTTCCCGGGACAGTTACACCGGGGAGCTGTTTTTT
d_call: -; v_call: TRBV4-2; j_call: TRBJ2-5; clone_size: many; cdr3_aa: CASSQGSLETQYF; cdr3_nt: TGTGCCAGCAGCCAAGGGAGCCTTGAGACCCAGTACTTC
d_call: -; v_call: TRBV5-1; j_call: TRBJ1-1; clone_size: many; cdr3_aa: CASSLVDMNTEAFF; cdr3_nt: TGCGCCAGCAGCTTAGTCGACATGAACACTGAAGCTTTCTTT
d_call: -; v_call: TRBV3-1; j_call: TRBJ1-1; clone_size: -; cdr3_aa: CASSFTGNTEAFF; cdr3_nt: TGTGCCAGCAGCTTCACAGGGAACACTGAAGCTTTCTTT
d_call: -; v_call: TRBV20-1; j_call: TRBJ1-2; clone_size: many; cdr3_aa: CSAAPKAGTNYGYTF; cdr3_nt: TGCAGTGCAGCCCCAAAGGCAGGGACTAACTATGGCTACACCTTC
d_call: TRBD1; v_call: TRBV5-1; j_call: TRBJ1-1; clone_size: -; cdr3_aa: CASSLDTGGTEAFF; cdr3_nt: TGCGCCAGCAGCTTGGATACAGGGGGCACTGAAGCTTTCTTT
d_call: -; v_call: TRBV5-1; j_call: TRBJ1-1; clone_size: many; cdr3_aa: CASSLGGAGSEAFF; cdr3_nt: TGCGCCAGCAGCTTGGGGGGCGCAGGGAGTGAAGCTTTCTTT
d_call: TRBD1; v_call: TRBV25-1; j_call: TRBJ2-1; clone_size: many; cdr3_aa: CASRDRPTDEQFF; cdr3_nt: TGTGCCAGCAGGGACAGGCCTACGGATGAGCAGTTCTTC
d_call: TRBD1; v_call: TRBV12-3/TRBV12-4; j_call: TRBJ2-2; clone_size: many; cdr3_aa: CASSPRQGGGGELFF; cdr3_nt: TGTGCCAGCAGTCCTAGACAGGGGGGCGGCGGGGAGCTGTTTTTT
d_call: TRBD1; v_call: TRBV7-6; j_call: TRBJ2-7; clone_size: many; cdr3_aa: CASSLEAGTGSYEQYF; cdr3_nt: TGTGCCAGCAGCTTAGAAGCCGGGACAGGCTCCTACGAGCAGTACTTC
d_call: TRBD1; v_call: TRBV14; j_call: TRBJ1-1; clone_size: many; cdr3_aa: CASSPRTGTSTEAFF; cdr3_nt: TGTGCCAGCAGCCCCCGGACAGGGACTAGCACTGAAGCTTTCTTT